This note documents a single T cell receptor beta chain sequence. Its cognate antigen has yet to be identified. Qualities for individual bases were not recorded, and no much larger clone is one base off. Whole blood was collected in K2EDTA tubes by collaborating institutions according to the institutions' own protocols. For TCRbeta analysis, collaborators shipped samples in one of three forms: frozen whole blood, isolated PBMCs, or DNA extracted from either of those sample types. The sample comes from a study of blood T cell repertoires in COVID-19 (dated by TCRdb to about 2020). For the wider study: Samples from collaborators originated in the United States, Italy and Spain and spanned both the acute and convalescent phases of COVID-19. Where HLA class I and class II types were available, the types were taken from metadata supplied by the sample provider, not from assay-based typing. The samples were drawn from the first 160 participants of the ongoing ImmuneRACE study and from more than 1,000 subjects provided by 6 global collaborators. The dataset comprised deeply sampled blood TCRbeta repertoires from subjects exposed to, actively infected with, or recovered from COVID-19. The prospective study material was composed of cDNA or gDNA derived from T cells, B-cell-depleted T cells, or PBMCs. The sample metadata nearly always contained a de-identified subject ID, COVID-19 status, age in years and sex. The repertoires were made available in a free public database intended to serve as a resource for research on the immune response to SARS-CoV-2. The paper as a whole reports these results and caveats: The quantity of clinical and demographic metadata differed by source and by participant and was supplied without curation.

V was cut back by 3 bases and J by 0 bases, leaving a gap of 9 bases between them. CDR1 and CDR2 were assigned from the germline V gene as MDHEN and SYDVKM. The CDR3, cysteine through phenylalanine, is 15 amino acids long. The CDR3 DNA has 45 bases and is translated from base 1. TCRbeta CDR3 regions were amplified from genomic DNA using the immunoSEQ Assay, a bias-controlled multiplex PCR. The authors processed their data as follows. Nucleated cell counts per sample were estimated from amplification of reference gene primers within the assay. Sequence reads were collapsed and filtered to measure the absolute abundance of every unique TCRbeta CDR3 rearrangement. For each sample, productive Simpson clonality was calculated by taking the square root of Simpson's diversity index across productive rearrangements. Sourced from immuneACCESS, this table was stored by TCRdb with only in-frame sequences that have V and J called. A share of the clones is absent; for the studies checked, an unresolved V gene accounts for under half, and the remainder has no known explanation. V, J and clone size reflect that table, while D and trimming were determined from the DNA. Across this sample there are 70,000 to 75,000 clones, with roughly four fifths seen only once. The ten most abundant clones make up 20% to 25% of the sample.

Material: peripheral blood. The receptor comes from a woman in her 70s with acute or convalescent COVID-19. The rearranged chain carries TRBV28 and TRBJ1-3, with no reliable assignment of the D segment. CDR3 sequence: CASSFQGVSGNTIYF. The nucleotide sequence is TGTGCCAGCAGTTTTCAAGGAGTCTCTGGAAACACCATATATTTT.